A selection of T cell receptor beta chains follows, all from one sample in a study of blood T cell repertoires in COVID-19. Some clones are missing from TCRdb's copy, which holds only in-frame ones; the method was immunoSEQ multiplex PCR. The table has 200,000 to 300,000 clones, about 89% seen once; the top ten hold about 9.3%. Sequencing was carried out using PBMCs or T cells enriched from blood (not recorded which). These receptors were taken from a man in his forties who had recovered from COVID-19. Both conserved end residues are part of each CDR3. The D gene is left open where the match is weak. The size field is filled for only some rows; it gives once, few, many or a size class.

>TRBJ2-1|-|TRBV18|-
CASSPSGYQLRFYNEQFF
TGTGCCAGCTCACCGTCGGGTTACCAGCTTCGATTCTACAATGAGCAGTTCTTC
>TRBJ1-5|-|TRBV29-1|TRBD1
CSVGDRGRQPQHF
TGCAGCGTGGGGGACAGGGGGCGACAGCCCCAGCATTTT
>TRBJ2-7|-|TRBV6-5|TRBD2
CASSPILAGDYEQYF
TGTGCCAGCAGCCCCATCCTAGCGGGGGACTACGAGCAGTACTTC
>TRBJ1-1|-|TRBV28|-
CASSLLDMATEAFF
TGTGCCAGCAGTTTATTGGACATGGCCACTGAAGCTTTCTTT
>TRBJ1-5|-|TRBV12-3/TRBV12-4|-
CASSPQGRQPQHF
TGTGCCAGCAGCCCTCAGGGTCGTCAGCCCCAGCATTTT
>TRBJ1-2|-|TRBV7-9|TRBD1
CASSPDRSYGYTF
TGTGCCAGCAGCCCGGACAGGTCCTATGGCTACACCTTC
>TRBJ2-3|-|TRBV5-1|TRBD2
CASSWAGVATDTQYF
TGCGCCAGCAGCTGGGCGGGAGTAGCCACAGATACGCAGTATTTT
>TRBJ1-1|-|TRBV10-2|-
CASSESYRVNTEAFF
TGCGCCAGCAGTGAGTCATACCGGGTGAACACTGAAGCTTTCTTT
>TRBJ1-3|-|TRBV28|TRBD1
CASRQQGARNTIYF
TGTGCCAGCAGACAACAGGGGGCTAGGAACACCATATATTTT
>TRBJ2-5|-|TRBV2|-
CASSDVLAQPEETQYF
TGTGCCAGCAGTGATGTTCTAGCCCAACCTGAAGAGACCCAGTACTTC
>TRBJ1-1|-|TRBV7-9|-
CASSWGGMNTEAFF
TGTGCCAGCAGCTGGGGGGGCATGAACACTGAAGCTTTCTTT
>TRBJ1-5|few|TRBV7-2|TRBD1
CASTRLGGTGSQPQHF
TGTGCCAGCACCCGATTAGGGGGCACAGGGTCTCAGCCCCAGCATTTT
>TRBJ1-4|once|TRBV7-6|-
CASSLGTKSNEKLFF
TGTGCCAGCAGCTTAGGTACAAAGTCTAATGAAAAACTGTTTTTT
>TRBJ2-2|-|TRBV18|-
CASSRNRENTGELFF
TGTGCCAGCTCACGAAATAGAGAGAACACCGGGGAGCTGTTTTTT
>TRBJ2-5|-|TRBV7-9|TRBD2
CASSHSLLAGVLETQYF
TGTGCCAGCAGCCATTCCCTACTAGCGGGAGTGTTAGAGACCCAGTACTTC